The clone carrying this T cell receptor (beta chain) was observed a few times. V lost 5 bases and J lost 5; bases outside the gene matches: 10. Germline V CDR1 and CDR2: MNHEY, SVGAGI. CDR3 size: 15 residues. The sample originates from a study of blood T cells in healthy people across ages. A sample-barcoded 5' primer and a J-beta primer mix were used in a second PCR of about 7 to 12 cycles. Each CDR3 protein gets one entry after TCRdb re-called the 5' RACE reads with MiXCR. This sample carries around 500,000 distinct CDR3 sequences, about 25% of them seen once, and the ten largest clones take 3% to 4.5%. These data were likewise used in another study, on T cells of mothers and their children.

The origin of this receptor is a boy aged 2-9 years in good health. The chain carries TRBV6-5 and TRBJ2-3, with 7 bases identical to TRBD1. Sequencing was performed on blood. The CDR3 DNA is TGTGCCAGCAGTAGAAGAGGACAGGTGGTAGATACGCAGTATTTT. Amino acid sequence: CASSRRGQVVDTQYF.